This T cell receptor (beta chain) derives from a study of OX40 agonist ivuxolimab in advanced cancers. The overall study: People in dose escalation had one of these cancers: hepatocellular carcinoma, melanoma, renal cell or head and neck cancer.

Per germline, CDR1 SGDLS and CDR2 YYNGEE. The CDR3 is 11 amino acids. In the case of this clone: Compared with germline, one end of the junction differs, possibly owing to a read error.

The repertoire was sequenced with immunoSEQ multiplex PCR; TCRdb's copy has only in-frame clones and lacks some. The sample has about 61,000 clones; about nine tenths are singletons. This specimen consisted of CD4+ or CD8+ T cells sorted from blood, obtained in a trial of the OX40 agonist ivuxolimab. The chain is built from TRBV9 and TRBJ2-1; D not resolved. The source of this sequence is an adult with an advanced solid tumor such as melanoma, head and neck, liver or kidney cancer. CDR3 nucleotide sequence: TGTGCCAGCAGCTCCAACAATGAGCAGTTCTTC. It encodes CASSSNNEQFF.